This entry lists 20 T cell receptor beta chains sequenced from one sample in a study of blood T cell repertoires in COVID-19. Only in-frame clones appear in the TCRdb table, and some are missing; sequencing was by immunoSEQ multiplex PCR. The sample consists of a few hundred thousand clones, around 80% of them appearing once. The sequencing sample was made of peripheral blood. These receptor sequences come from a woman between 50 and 59 years old with acute or convalescent COVID-19.

This chain links TRBV9 with TRBJ1-4, with a possible D match to TRBD1 (5 bases). The CDR3 has 14 amino acids. The germline CDR1 and CDR2 sequences are SGDLS and YYNGEE. V was trimmed by 4 bases and J by 1 base, leaving 8 bases between them. CDR3 bases: TGTGCCAGCAGCCGGGGGTTAACTAATGAAAAACTGTTTTTT. Protein sequence: CASSRGLTNEKLFF.

This sequence joins TRBV6-5 and TRBJ2-2; D remains unclear. CDR3 length equals 11 residues. V was shortened by 5 bases and J by 7 bases, with 5 bases between the two germline ends. CDR1 MNHEY and CDR2 SVGAGI come from the germline V gene. CDR3 residues: CASSPFGELFF. CDR3 coding DNA: TGTGCCAGCAGTCCCTTCGGGGAGCTGTTTTTT.

The V gene is TRBV7-6, the J gene TRBJ2-2, with TRBD2 as a possible D gene (5 bases). CDR3 length: 16 amino acids. Between the trimmed V and J ends, which lost 3 bases and 0 bases, there was a span of 11 bases. Looked up from germline, CDR1 is SGHVS and CDR2 is FNYEAQ. The CDR3: CASSFMSGTNTGELFF. The CDR3 nucleotides read TGTGCCAGCAGCTTCATGAGCGGAACGAACACCGGGGAGCTGTTTTTT.

This clone was seen once. The chain recombines TRBV19 with TRBJ1-3, with 8 bases that match TRBD1. Germline V lookup: CDR1 LNHDA, CDR2 SQIVND (reference sequence). After removal of 5 bases from V and 8 bases from J, the junction contained 8 bases not matched to a gene. The CDR3 extends over 14 amino acids. CDR3 residues: CASSGGQGLDTIYF. CDR3 sequence (DNA): TGTGCCAGTAGTGGCGGACAGGGTCTAGACACCATATATTTT.

The chain is built from TRBV5-1 and TRBJ2-5; 7 nucleotides match TRBD1. Germline assignment: CDR1 SGHRS and CDR2 YFSETQ. Germline trimming cut 6 bases from V and 5 bases from J; bases unmatched to any gene: 10. CDR3 length: 14 amino acids. The CDR3 is CASTTTGTGETQYF. CDR3 nucleotide sequence: TGCGCCAGCACCACGACAGGGACCGGTGAGACCCAGTACTTC.

The V gene is TRBV14, the J gene TRBJ1-6; D is perhaps TRBD1 (6 bases). CDR3 length equals 14 residues. Trimming took 1 base from V and 9 from J, leaving 10 bases between them. Germline CDR1 is SGHDN and CDR2 is FVKESK. CDR3 in amino acids: CASSQGTAFSPLHF. CDR3 sequence (DNA): TGTGCCAGCAGCCAAGGGACAGCGTTTTCACCCCTCCACTTT.

The chain employs TRBV19 and TRBJ2-7; D is perhaps TRBD2 (6 bases). V lost 2 bases and J lost 4, with 15 bases in between. The CDR3 contains 15 residues. The V gene's germline CDR1 is LNHDA and CDR2 SQIVND (reference sequence). The chain's CDR3 is CASSIIGGGGYEQYF. CDR3 nucleotides: TGTGCCAGTAGTATAATCGGGGGTGGAGGATACGAGCAGTACTTC. Combining the CDR3 with reference TRBV19 and TRBJ2-7 gives the whole variable domain DGGITQSPKYLFRKEGQNVTLSCEQNLNHDAMYWYRQDPGQGLRLIYYSQIVNDFQKGDIAEGYSVSREKKESFPLTVTSAQKNPTAFYLCASSIIGGGGYEQYFGPGTRLTVT.

V gene TRBV5-1 combines with J gene TRBJ2-3; weak D call: TRBD1 (6 bases). V was trimmed by 7 bases and J by 4 bases, leaving 13 bases between them. From germline, CDR1 is SGHRS and CDR2 YFSETQ. The length of the CDR3 is 13 residues. CDR3 nucleotides: TGCGCCAGCGCACAGGGATTCGCAGATACGCAGTATTTT. It specifies CASAQGFADTQYF.

This clone was detected only a few times. The V call is TRBV10-3, the J call TRBJ1-5; D not certain. The CDR3 runs to 17 residues. Trimming removed 0 bases from V and 0 bases from J, with 12 bases in between. CDR1 is ENHRY, CDR2 SYGVKD, per germline. The CDR3 DNA is TGTGCCATCAGTGAGTCGGGGAGTTTTTATAGCAATCAGCCCCAGCATTTT. It encodes CAISESGSFYSNQPQHF.

The chain employs TRBV6-1 and TRBJ1-1; D call uncertain. The CDR3 runs to 13 residues. V was shortened by 3 bases and J by 5 bases, with 10 bases between the two germline ends. CDR1 and CDR2 from the germline V gene are MNHNS and SASEGT. The CDR3 nucleotides are TGTGCCAGCAGTGACGGGCGGGTAACTGAAGCTTTCTTT. Translating gives CASSDGRVTEAFF.

This chain links TRBV2 with TRBJ2-7, with a tentative D call TRBD1 (5 bases). Germline CDR1 is SNHLY and CDR2 is FYNNEI. Trimming pared 5 bases from V and 3 bases from J, leaving 8 bases between. The CDR3 spans 12 residues. The DNA for the CDR3 is TGTGCCAGCAGTCAGGGTGGCTACGAGCAGTACGTC. It translates to CASSQGGYEQYV.

This clone has only one observation. CDR3 bases: TGTGCCAGTAGCCCGGGGTTCTATGGCTACACCTTC. Amino acids: CASSPGFYGYTF. The chain combines TRBV19 with TRBJ1-2; D unclear. Per the germline V gene, CDR1 is LNHDA and CDR2 is SQIVND (reference sequence). The CDR3 totals 12 residues. V was pared by 6 bases and J by 4 bases, with 9 bases between.

The CDR3 reads CSVDILSGNTIYF. CDR3 nucleotides: TGCAGCGTTGATATCCTCTCTGGAAACACCATATATTTT. The gene calls are TRBV29-1 and TRBJ1-3, with D unresolved. Germline V gives CDR1 SQVTM, CDR2 ANQGSEA. The CDR3 loop spans 13 amino acids. V lost 3 bases, J lost 0 bases, and 6 bases lay in between.

This clone appeared a single time. The rearrangement joins TRBV6-1 to TRBJ1-5, with a weak D call TRBD1 (5 bases). The V end was cut by 2 bases, the J end by 1 base, with 15 bases between. Germline CDR1 is MNHNS and CDR2 is SASEGT. The CDR3 totals 17 residues. CDR3 amino acids: CASSEWGTTLSNQPQHF. CDR3 DNA: TGTGCCAGCAGTGAATGGGGCACTACTTTAAGCAATCAGCCCCAGCATTTT.

In the case of this clone: The sample contains more than one DNA sequence encoding this CDR3. This rearrangement joins TRBV11-2 to TRBJ1-2; D is undetermined. Trimming cost V 5 bases and J 2 bases, with 9 bases left between them. CDR1 is SGHAT, CDR2 FQNNGV, per germline. This CDR3 region has 13 residues. For the CDR3, the DNA is TGTGCCAGCAGCCTCGCGGGGAACTATGGCTACACCTTC. Translated: CASSLAGNYGYTF.

V gene TRBV28 combines with J gene TRBJ2-3; the match to TRBD1 covers 7 bases. The CDR3 totals 14 residues. In germline, CDR1 is MDHEN, CDR2 SYDVKM. Trimming took 4 bases from V and 3 from J; bases not matched to a gene: 4. CDR3 nucleotide sequence: TGTGCCAGCAGTTATCAGGGGGAGACAGATACGCAGTATTTT. Its protein is CASSYQGETDTQYF.

This rearrangement joins TRBV20-1 to TRBJ2-1; 8 bases agree with TRBD1. This CDR3 comprises 14 residues. V was clipped by 3 bases and J by 7 bases; unmatched bases: 8. CDR1 and CDR2 from the germline V gene are DFQATT and SNEGSKA (reference sequence). CDR3 nucleotide sequence: TGCAGTGCTAGTATCCGGACAGGGCAAAATGAGCAGTTCTTC. Translating it yields CSASIRTGQNEQFF.

The chain carries TRBV9 and TRBJ2-2, with D possibly TRBD2 on 6 matching bases. The CDR3 has 15 amino acids. Germline V gene sequence: CDR1 SGDLS, CDR2 YYNGEE. The V gene lost 0 bases and the J gene lost 5 bases, with 11 bases spanning the gap. CDR3 amino acids: CASSVGRGLTGELFF. CDR3 DNA sequence: TGTGCCAGCAGCGTAGGTCGGGGGTTGACCGGGGAGCTGTTTTTT.

This sequence joins TRBV7-3 and TRBJ2-7; 8 bases align to TRBD1. The junction had 6 bases not matched to a gene; V was cut back by 3 bases and J by 5 bases. Germline V CDR1 and CDR2: SGHTA, FQGTGA. The CDR3 totals 14 residues. The DNA of the CDR3 is TGTGCCAGCAGCTTCGGACAGGGATCGGACGAGCAGTACTTC. Translation gives CASSFGQGSDEQYF.

The table lists this clone with a count of one. This chain uses TRBV7-3 with TRBJ1-1; possibly TRBD1 for D (5 bases). The CDR3 has 13 residues. Germline assignment: CDR1 SGHTA and CDR2 FQGTGA. V gave up 3 bases and J gave up 4 bases, with 9 bases separating them. CDR3 bases: TGTGCCAGCAGCTTCAACCAGGGCACTGAAGCTTTCTTT. This codes for CASSFNQGTEAFF.